The 6 T cell receptor delta chains below were found in one sample sequenced in a study of gamma-delta chains in newborns, infants, children. TCRdb called clones anew from the reads with CATT. The sample records nearly 8,500 delta-chain clones, roughly 1.6% being singletons. Sequenced input: blood. The source is a child who was a newborn, infant or young child, either healthy, febrile or measles-vaccinated (not recorded which).

On this clone: A much more abundant neighbour one base away suggests this may be a read error. As DNA, the CDR3 is TGTGCTCTTGGGGAACTGTCCTACTTACCCAGGGGGTTAGCGGCTTTGACAGCACAACTCTTCTTT. Protein product: CALGELSYLPRGLAALTAQLFF. The rearrangement joins TRDV1 to TRDJ2, with a tentative D call TRDD2 (6 bases). V lost 0 bases, J lost 0 bases, and 26 bases lay in between. Germline loops: CDR1 TSWWSYY, CDR2 QGS. The CDR3 consists of 22 residues.

Within the sample, this clone is medium-sized (0.01 to 0.1%). This specimen includes other DNA sequences encoding the same CDR3. V usage is TRDV1 and J usage is TRDJ1; D unresolved. The germline V gene encodes CDR1 TSWWSYY and CDR2 QGS. Deletions cut 0 bases from V and 0 bases from J, with 11 bases between. The CDR3 extends over 16 amino acids. The DNA of the CDR3 is TGTGCTCTTGGGGAACTGGTCCCTGAGTACACCGATAAACTCATCTTT. The encoded protein is CALGELVPEYTDKLIF.

To note about this clone: A single base separates this from a much larger clone, so it may be a read error. This same CDR3 is encoded by further DNA sequences in the sample. This sequence joins TRDV2 and TRDJ3, with 11 bases fitting TRDD3. In germline, CDR1 is GEAIGNYY, CDR2 EKD. The CDR3 has 19 residues. For the CDR3, the DNA is TGTGCCTGTGACACCGCTGGGGGATACAGCTCCTGGGACACCCGACAGATGTTCTTC. Translation: CACDTAGGYSSWDTRQMFF.

This clone was observed a handful of times. The protein in TCRdb stems from a much larger clone and differs at residue 10 from this DNA's translation, likely a read error; here the protein is translated from the DNA. This chain uses TRDV2 with TRDJ3, with 10 bases identical to TRDD3. This CDR3 region has 17 residues. Per the germline V gene, CDR1 is GEAIGNYY and CDR2 is EKD. V trimming: 3 bases; J trimming: 7 bases; junction bases outside the gene matches: 8. The CDR3 loop is CACDATGGSCDTRQMFF. DNA of the CDR3: TGTGCCTGTGACGCTACTGGGGGATCTTGTGACACCCGACAGATGTTTTTC.

Notes on this clone: The TCRdb record carries a much larger clone's protein, which differs from this DNA's translation at residue 9; a read error is the likely cause, and the protein listed here is the DNA translation. V gene TRDV2 combines with J gene TRDJ2, with 9 positions matching TRDD3. The CDR3 length is 14 residues. After removal of 2 bases from V and 6 bases from J, the junction contained 3 bases not matched to a gene. Germline CDR1 reads GEAIGNYY; CDR2 reads EKD. CDR3 amino acids: CACDILGEAAQLFF. The CDR3, as DNA: TGTGCCTGTGACATACTGGGGGAGGCAGCACAACTCTTCTTT.

Note on this clone: A read error is possible here, since a much larger clone lies one base away. This chain links TRDV1 with TRDJ1, with 11 bases identical to TRDD3. The CDR3 is made up of 24 amino acids. Germline values: CDR1 TSWWSYY, CDR2 QGS. The CDR3 region is CALGDPQPTPTVGDTLEYTDKLTF. As DNA, the CDR3 is TGTGCTCTTGGGGACCCCCAACCTACGCCCACGGTGGGGGATACGCTAGAGTACACCGATAAACTCACCTTT.